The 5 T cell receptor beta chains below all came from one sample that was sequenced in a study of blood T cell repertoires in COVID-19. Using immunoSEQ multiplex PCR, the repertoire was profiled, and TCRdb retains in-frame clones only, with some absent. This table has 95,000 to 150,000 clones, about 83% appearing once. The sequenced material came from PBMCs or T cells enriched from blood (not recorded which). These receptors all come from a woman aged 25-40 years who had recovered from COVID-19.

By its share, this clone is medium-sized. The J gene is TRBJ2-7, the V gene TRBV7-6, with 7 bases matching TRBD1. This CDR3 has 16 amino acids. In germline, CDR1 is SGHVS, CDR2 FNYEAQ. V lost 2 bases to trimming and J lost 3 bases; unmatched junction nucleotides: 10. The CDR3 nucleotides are TGTGCCAGCAGCTTATATTTGACAGGGAAAGGCTACGAGCAGTACTTC. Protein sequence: CASSLYLTGKGYEQYF.

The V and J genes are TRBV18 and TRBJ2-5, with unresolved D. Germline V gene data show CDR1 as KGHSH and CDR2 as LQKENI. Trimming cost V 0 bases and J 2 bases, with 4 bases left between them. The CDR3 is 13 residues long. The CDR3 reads CASSPPSQETQYF. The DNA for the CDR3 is TGTGCCAGCTCACCACCGTCACAAGAGACCCAGTACTTC.

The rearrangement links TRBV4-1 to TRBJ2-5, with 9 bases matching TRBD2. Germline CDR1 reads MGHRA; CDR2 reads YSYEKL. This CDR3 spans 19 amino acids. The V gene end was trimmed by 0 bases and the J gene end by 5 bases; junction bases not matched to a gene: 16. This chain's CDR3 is CASSQDSLRASGNGETQYF. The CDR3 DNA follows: TGCGCCAGCAGCCAAGATAGTTTGAGGGCTAGCGGGAACGGGGAGACCCAGTACTTC.

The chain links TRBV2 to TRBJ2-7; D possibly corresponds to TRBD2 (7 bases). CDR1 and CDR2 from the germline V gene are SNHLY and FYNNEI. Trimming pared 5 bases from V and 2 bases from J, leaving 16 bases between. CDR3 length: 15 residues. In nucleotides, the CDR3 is TGTGCCAGCAGTCTCGCGGGGGCCCCAGCCTACGAGCAGTACTTC. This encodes CASSLAGAPAYEQYF.

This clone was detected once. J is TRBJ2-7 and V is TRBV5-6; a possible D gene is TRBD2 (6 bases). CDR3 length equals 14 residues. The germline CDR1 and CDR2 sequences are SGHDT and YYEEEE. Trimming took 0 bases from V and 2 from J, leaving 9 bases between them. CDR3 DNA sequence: TGTGCCAGCAGCTTGGGGGCGGGGCCCTACGAGCAGTACTTC. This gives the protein CASSLGAGPYEQYF.